These 25 T cell receptor beta chains were sequenced from one sample in a study of blood T cells in healthy people across ages. A sample-barcoded 5' primer and a J-beta primer mix were used in a second PCR of about 7 to 11 cycles. Using its own MiXCR run on the 5' RACE reads, TCRdb lists one record per CDR3 protein. The sample contains around 750,000 distinct CDR3 sequences, roughly 50% of which appear only once. Sample: blood. Receptors originate from a man older than 75 in good health.

In this sample, this clonotype turned up a few times. This chain links TRBV3-1 with TRBJ2-7; perhaps TRBD2 as D (7 bases). The CDR3 is made up of 14 amino acids. Germline CDR1 and CDR2: LGHDT and YNNKEL (reference sequence). With 1 base removed from V and 4 bases from J, the gap between germline ends came to 11 bases. This CDR3 reads CASSQGGGRYEQYF. The CDR3, as DNA: TGTGCCAGCAGCCAAGGGGGGGGGCGATACGAGCAGTACTTC.

To note about this clonotype: The DNA is left out, because the CDR3 cannot be placed on it with certainty; the CDR3 is given as TCRdb lists it. V is TRBV5-1 and J is TRBJ2-5; the tabulated D call, TRBD1, remains unverified against the DNA. Germline V gene data show CDR1 as SGHRS and CDR2 as YFSETQ. The CDR3 is 19 residues long, ends included. CDR3 sequence: CASSPGISEEYFGAGTQYF.

This clonotype was counted between two and nine times. V is TRBV6-5 and J is TRBJ1-2, with a possible D match to TRBD1 (5 bases). V lost 2 bases and J 4 bases, leaving 17 bases between the germline ends. Germline CDR1 reads MNHEY; CDR2 reads SVGAGI. The CDR3 runs to 16 residues. The CDR3 here is CASSYTERGRGYGYTF. The CDR3 DNA reads as TGTGCCAGCAGTTACACGGAGCGGGGCCGGGGCTATGGCTACACCTTC.

The chain recombines TRBV2 with TRBJ1-5, with D possibly TRBD1 on 5 matching bases. The CDR3 runs to 14 residues. With 5 bases removed from V and 1 base from J, the gap between germline ends came to 9 bases. Germline V lookup: CDR1 SNHLY, CDR2 FYNNEI. Here the CDR3 DNA reads TGTGCCAGCAGTAGGCAGGGAAGCAATCAGCCCCAGCATTTT. This gives the protein CASSRQGSNQPQHF.

This clonotype was counted a few times. The V call is TRBV12-3 or TRBV12-4, the J call TRBJ2-7; 13 nucleotides line up with TRBD2. CDR3 length: 18 residues. V gave up 5 bases and J gave up 0 bases; unmatched junction bases: 10. CDR3 loop: CASSPPLGLAGSSYEQYF. In DNA, the CDR3 is TGTGCCAGCAGTCCTCCCCTGGGACTAGCGGGGAGCTCCTACGAGCAGTACTTC.

V is TRBV6-1 and J is TRBJ2-3; D unresolved. Trimming cost V 3 bases and J 1 base, with 8 bases left between them. Germline loops: CDR1 MNHNS, CDR2 SASEGT. The CDR3 covers 14 residues. The DNA for the CDR3 is TGTGCCAGCAGTGATTATGGACGCACAGATACGCAGTATTTT. Amino acid sequence: CASSDYGRTDTQYF.

This chain uses TRBV7-9 with TRBJ1-6; 8 positions match TRBD1. Losses at the gene ends were 4 bases for V and 4 bases for J; bases not matched to a gene: 3. This CDR3 region has 15 residues. Germline V gene lookup returns CDR1 SEHNR and CDR2 FQNEAQ (reference sequence). The CDR3 nucleotides are TGTGCCAGCAGCTCCGGGACAGGATATAATTCACCCCTCCACTTT. Its translation is CASSSGTGYNSPLHF.

This chain links TRBV2 with TRBJ2-4; D gene unclear. The last part of the DNA fits TRBJ2-5 better; the J call may be wrong. This CDR3 contains 13 residues. Germline lookup yields CDR1 SNHLY and CDR2 FYNNEI. CDR3 in amino acids: CASSVVEDETQYF. In nucleotides, the CDR3 is TGTGCCAGCAGTGTTGTAGAGGACGAGACCCAGTACTTC.

The CDR3 protein is CASSSIAGGYEQYF. The DNA for the CDR3 is TGTGCCAGCAGCTCCATAGCGGGAGGGTACGAGCAGTACTTC. This chain links TRBV7-2 with TRBJ2-7, with 11 bases matching TRBD2. This CDR3 is built from 14 residues. Germline CDR1 is SGHTA and CDR2 is FQGNSA. J gave up 4 bases and V 4 bases, and 3 bases lay outside the gene matches.

The genes are TRBV20-1 and TRBJ1-2, with TRBD1 as a possible D gene (6 bases). V lost 1 base and J 8 bases, leaving 17 bases between the germline ends. The CDR3 runs 14 residues. Germline loops: CDR1 DFQATT, CDR2 SNEGSKA (reference sequence). The CDR3 reads CSARVSGTSGGYTF. CDR3 coding DNA: TGCAGTGCTAGAGTCTCCGGGACATCGGGAGGCTACACCTTC.

This chain connects TRBV10-3 to TRBJ2-1; possible D gene TRBD2, 7 bases. Germline assignment: CDR1 ENHRY and CDR2 SYGVKD. This CDR3 region has 18 residues. The ends were cut back, 6 bases at V and 2 bases at J, with 23 bases in the middle. The CDR3 DNA reads TGTGCCATCAGGAAGGGACAAGCGGGACCACCCACCTACAATGAGCAGTTCTTC. It translates to CAIRKGQAGPPTYNEQFF.

The gene calls are TRBV21-1 and TRBJ2-1; the D segment call TRBD1 is taken from the table without a DNA check. TRBV21-1 is a pseudogene segment. CDR3 length: 17 residues. The DNA of the CDR3 is TGTGCCAGCAGCAAAGTTGGGACAGGGCGCCTCTTAAATGAGCAGTTCTTC. Amino acids: CASSKVGTGRLLNEQFF.

The chain combines TRBV9 with TRBJ2-5; TRBD1 is a possible D gene (6 bases). V was trimmed by 3 bases and J by 7 bases, leaving 16 bases between them. The CDR3 is made up of 14 amino acids. Per germline, CDR1 SGDLS and CDR2 YYNGEE. This CDR3 is CASSDDRLLWTQYF. The CDR3 DNA is TGTGCCAGCAGCGATGACAGGTTACTATGGACCCAGTACTTC.

The J gene is TRBJ1-5, the V gene TRBV28; 10 bases fit TRBD1. The CDR3 spans 14 residues. V shed 5 bases, J shed 6 bases, and the junction held 4 bases outside the gene matches. Germline CDR1 is MDHEN and CDR2 is SYDVKM. The CDR3 loop reads CASSETGGVQPQHF. The CDR3 DNA reads TGTGCCAGCAGTGAGACAGGGGGCGTTCAGCCCCAGCATTTT.

The V gene is TRBV24-1, the J gene TRBJ1-5; TRBD1 matches at 11 bases. CDR3 length equals 15 residues. The germline V gene has CDR1 KGHDR and CDR2 SFDVKD. Trimming removed 7 bases from V and 3 bases from J; junction bases left unmatched: 4. CDR3: CATSRTGGSNQPQHF. CDR3 nucleotides: TGTGCCACCAGCCGGACAGGGGGCTCCAATCAGCCCCAGCATTTT.

This clonotype was found a few times. V and J are TRBV29-1 and TRBJ1-1; D gene ambiguous. Germline CDR1 reads SQVTM; CDR2 reads ANQGSEA. V was trimmed by 4 bases and J by 2 bases, leaving 8 bases between them. The CDR3 has 12 residues. The DNA of the CDR3 is TGCAGCGTTGGGGGTTTTAACACTGAAGCTTTCTTT. Amino acids: CSVGGFNTEAFF. Full variable domain (rest looked up from reference TRBV29-1 and TRBJ1-1): SAVISQKPSRDICQRGTSLTIQCQVDSQVTMMFWYRQQPGQSLTLIATANQGSEATYESGFVIDKFPISRPNLTFSTLTVSNMSPEDSSIYLCSVGGFNTEAFFGQGTRLTVV.

This sequence joins TRBV2 and TRBJ1-5; TRBD1 might be the D (6 bases). Trimming stripped 8 bases from V and 4 bases from J, with 12 bases between. This CDR3 contains 13 residues. The germline gives CDR1 SNHLY, CDR2 FYNNEI. This CDR3 reads CASRLGANQPQHF. CDR3 DNA sequence: TGTGCCAGCCGACTGGGGGCAAATCAGCCCCAGCATTTT.

The chain employs TRBV12-3 or TRBV12-4 and TRBJ1-3; D is perhaps TRBD1 (5 bases). V was cut by 3 bases and J by 0 bases, with 12 bases left in between. This CDR3 spans 16 amino acids. The CDR3 DNA reads as TGTGCCAGCAGTTTGGGGCAGGCTAGCTCTGGAAACACCATATATTTT. This sequence encodes CASSLGQASSGNTIYF.

This clonotype was counted a few times. The V call is TRBV6-1, the J call TRBJ2-1, with 13 bases identical to TRBD2. V was pared by 6 bases and J by 10 bases, with 9 bases of the junction left unmatched. CDR3 length: 15 amino acids. Germline V gene lookup returns CDR1 MNHNS and CDR2 SASEGT. The CDR3 region is CASRSGLAGVDEQFF. Here the CDR3 DNA reads TGTGCCAGCAGAAGTGGACTAGCGGGAGTAGACGAGCAGTTCTTC.

The chain links TRBV10-2 to TRBJ2-7; 12 positions agree with TRBD2. CDR3 size: 15 residues. With V trimmed by 6 bases and J by 5 bases, 8 bases remained unmatched. Germline V gene lookup returns CDR1 WSHSY and CDR2 SAAADI. This CDR3 reads CASRETSGRTHEQYF. CDR3 coding DNA: TGCGCCAGCAGGGAGACTAGCGGGAGAACCCACGAGCAGTACTTC.

V is TRBV4-1 and J is TRBJ1-1; 11 nucleotides agree with TRBD1. Germline V gene data show CDR1 as MGHRA and CDR2 as YSYEKL. There are 16 residues in the CDR3. J was trimmed by 1 base and V by 4 bases; bases with no gene match: 5. This CDR3 is CASSLGTGGWNTEAFF. The CDR3 DNA sequence: TGCGCCAGCAGCCTCGGGACAGGGGGGTGGAACACTGAAGCTTTCTTT.

This clonotype was observed a few times. The chain carries TRBV27 and TRBJ1-1; 9 bases line up with TRBD1. Looked up from germline, CDR1 is MNHEY and CDR2 is SMNVEV (reference sequence). The CDR3 totals 15 residues. V shed 5 bases and J 1 base; nucleotides not matched to a gene: 5. The CDR3 bases are TGTGCCAGCAGTCCACAGGGGGCCAGGAACACTGAAGCTTTCTTT. As protein: CASSPQGARNTEAFF.

This sequence joins TRBV29-1 and TRBJ2-4; perhaps TRBD2 as D (7 bases). From germline, CDR1 is SQVTM and CDR2 ANQGSEA. The CDR3 loop spans 13 amino acids. V was clipped by 6 bases and J by 13 bases, with 22 bases between them. The CDR3 coding sequence is TGCAGCGTGGAATCGGACGGGGGGCTCCCCCAGTACTTC. It yields the protein CSVESDGGLPQYF.

A few counts support this clonotype. V is TRBV24-1 and J is TRBJ1-2; 7 positions match TRBD1. The V and J ends lost 2 bases and 6 bases, in that order; junction bases with no gene match: 17. This CDR3 has 18 amino acids. Germline values: CDR1 KGHDR, CDR2 SFDVKD. The CDR3: CATSDSNAPGIRGNGYTF. The CDR3 nucleotides are TGTGCCACCAGTGATTCAAACGCCCCCGGGATCAGGGGGAATGGCTACACCTTC.

The chain carries TRBV2 and TRBJ2-5, with D hard to call. Matching the DNA end better, TRBJ2-7 makes the J call doubtful. The germline V gene encodes CDR1 SNHLY and CDR2 FYNNEI. The CDR3 spans 13 residues. The CDR3 bases are TGTGCCAGCAGTGGGGGAATCGCCTACGAGCAGTACTTC. Translation gives CASSGGIAYEQYF.